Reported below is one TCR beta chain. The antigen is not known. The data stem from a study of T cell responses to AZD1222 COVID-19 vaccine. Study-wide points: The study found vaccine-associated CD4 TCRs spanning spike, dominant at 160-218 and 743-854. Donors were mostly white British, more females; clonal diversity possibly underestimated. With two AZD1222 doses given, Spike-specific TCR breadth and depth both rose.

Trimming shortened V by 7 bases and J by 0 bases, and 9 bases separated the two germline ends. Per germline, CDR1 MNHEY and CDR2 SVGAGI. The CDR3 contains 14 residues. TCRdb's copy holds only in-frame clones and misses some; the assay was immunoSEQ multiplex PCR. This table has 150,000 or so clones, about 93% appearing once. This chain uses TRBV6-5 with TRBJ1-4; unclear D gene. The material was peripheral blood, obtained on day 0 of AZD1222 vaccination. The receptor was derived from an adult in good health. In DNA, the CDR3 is TGTGCCAGCACCCCCCAGGCAACTAATGAAAAACTGTTTTTT. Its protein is CASTPQATNEKLFF.